The subject of this entry is one TCR beta chain. The germline V and J ends were trimmed by 2 bases and 7 bases, with 9 bases remaining between them. This CDR3 contains 13 residues. Germline loops: CDR1 SGHTA, CDR2 FQGNSA. The data are from a study of blood T cells in healthy people across ages. Next came a second PCR, run for about 7 to 12 cycles, which used a sample-barcoded 5' primer along with a J-beta primer mix. TCRdb reprocessed the 5' RACE reads with MiXCR, giving one entry per CDR3 protein. The sample has 270,000 or so distinct CDR3 sequences, roughly 27% seen once. The sequence was obtained from a woman aged 70-85 years in good health. Material: blood. This chain connects TRBV7-2 to TRBJ2-1; no definite D call. CDR3 protein: CASSLRAWNEQFF. CDR3 DNA: TGTGCCAGCAGCTTACGAGCCTGGAATGAGCAGTTCTTC. Full variable domain (outside the CDR3, taken from reference TRBV7-2 and TRBJ2-1): GAGVSQSPSNKVTEKGKDVELRCDPISGHTALYWYRQSLGQGLEFLIYFQGNSAPDKSGLPSDRFSAERTGGSVSTLTIQRTQQEDSAVYLCASSLRAWNEQFFGPGTRLTVL.